The rows below give T cell receptor beta chains drawn from one sample of a study of spatial heterogeneity in lung cancer. MiXCR, applied by TCRdb to the 5' RACE reads, yields one record per CDR3 protein. The data contain 95,000 to 120,000 distinct CDR3 sequences, approximately 11% of them singletons. The material was PBMCs, obtained at follow-up. The origin of the receptors is a female donor with early-stage non-small cell lung cancer. Both conserved end residues are part of each CDR3. The D gene is left open where the match is weak. Clone size is not always given. Where it is, it says once, few, many or a class for expanded clones.

CDR3nt	CDR3aa	j_gene	d_gene	v_gene	abundance
TGCAGTGCTAGAGAGCCGCGGGGGGACACCATATATTTT	CSAREPRGDTIYF	TRBJ1-3	NA	TRBV20-1	few
TGCGCCAGCAGCCCCCCCGGTGCTAGCGGGACCACTAGGGAGACCCAGTACTTC	CASSPPGASGTTRETQYF	TRBJ2-5	TRBD2	TRBV4-1	NA
TGCAGTGCCATCCCGCCTTTAGGGACAGGGCCCAATGAGCAGTTCTTC	CSAIPPLGTGPNEQFF	TRBJ2-1	TRBD1	TRBV20-1	NA
TGTGCCAGCAGCTTGGGGAGGGCCATTGAGCAGTTCTTC	CASSLGRAIEQFF	TRBJ2-1	NA	TRBV21-1	many
TGTGCCAGCAGCTCCCCGGTCCGCGGAGTCAACAATGAGCAGTTCTTC	CASSSPVRGVNNEQFF	TRBJ2-1	NA	TRBV11-1	few
TGTGCCAGCAGCCTCCCCCATGGTTCCTACGAGCAGTACTTC	CASSLPHGSYEQYF	TRBJ2-7	NA	TRBV28	NA
TGTGCCAGCAGTTTATTCGCCGGGACTAGCGGGAGAACGATGAACGAGCAGTACTTC	CASSLFAGTSGRTMNEQYF	TRBJ2-7	TRBD2	TRBV27	NA
TGCAGCGTTGGTGAGACAGGGGGCTATGGCTACACCTTC	CSVGETGGYGYTF	TRBJ1-2	TRBD1	TRBV29-1	few
TGCGCCAGCAGCCAAGATCAAGGGTCCCGTCGTTTCTTT	CASSQDQGSRRFF	TRBJ1-1	NA	TRBV4-3	many
TGTGCCAGCAGTGAGGGAAGGGGTCGACTAATCGGGAATGAGCAGTTCTTC	CASSEGRGRLIGNEQFF	TRBJ2-1	NA	TRBV2	many
TGTGCCAGCAGCTTAGTCGCCAGCGGGTCTCCTACCGGGGAGCTGTTTTTT	CASSLVASGSPTGELFF	TRBJ2-2	NA	TRBV11-2	many
TGTGCCAGCAGAGAACAGGGTCCTATCTCTGGGGCCAACGTCCTGACTTTC	CASREQGPISGANVLTF	TRBJ2-6	NA	TRBV28	NA
TGTGCCAGCACCCCCCCTTTAGGGAATTCCAACACAGATACGCAGTATTTT	CASTPPLGNSNTDTQYF	TRBJ2-3	NA	TRBV28	NA
TGTGCCAGTAGTACCCACAGGGGAGGGACCGGGGAGCTGTTTTTT	CASSTHRGGTGELFF	TRBJ2-2	NA	TRBV19	few
TGTGCCAGCAGTTTCGTCACCGGGGAGCTGTTTTTT	CASSFVTGELFF	TRBJ2-2	NA	TRBV27	NA
TGTGCCAGCAGTTGGACTAGCGGGACAGAGACCCAGTACTTC	CASSWTSGTETQYF	TRBJ2-5	TRBD2	TRBV27	NA
TGCAGTGCTAGAGACTACGGACTAGCGGGAGTAGCTTTCTCCTACAATGAGCAGTTCTTC	CSARDYGLAGVAFSYNEQFF	TRBJ2-1	TRBD2	TRBV20-1	few
TGCGCCAGCAGCCCCGGACGGATTCTCGGCTACACCTTC	CASSPGRILGYTF	TRBJ1-2	NA	TRBV5-1	few
TGCAGCTCCTCGGGTACTAGCGGGAGTGTGTCGTTCTTC	CSSSGTSGSVSFF	TRBJ2-1	TRBD2	TRBV29-1	NA
TGCGCCAGCAGCTTAATCTCTGACAGCTACAATGAGCAGTTCTTC	CASSLISDSYNEQFF	TRBJ2-1	NA	TRBV5-1	few
TGCAGTGCCGGGACTAGCGGGAGTGCCGTATACTACGAGCAGTACTTC	CSAGTSGSAVYYEQYF	TRBJ2-7	TRBD2	TRBV20-1	few
TGTGCCAGCTCACCACTACGAGGTGGGGGCAATGAGCAGTTCTTC	CASSPLRGGGNEQFF	TRBJ2-1	NA	TRBV18	many
TGTGCCAGCAGCAACAGCCACAATAGCAATCAGCCCCAGCATTTT	CASSNSHNSNQPQHF	TRBJ1-5	NA	TRBV28	few
TGTGCCAGCAGCCAAGATGGGCTAGCGGGAGGTTACAATGAGCAGTTCTTC	CASSQDGLAGGYNEQFF	TRBJ2-1	TRBD2	TRBV4-2	NA
TGCAGTGCTAGGAAAGACTTCACAGATACGCAGTATTTT	CSARKDFTDTQYF	TRBJ2-3	NA	TRBV20-1	few
TGCAGTGCTTCCGGGACTAGCGGGGAAACGCAGTATTTT	CSASGTSGETQYF	TRBJ2-3	TRBD2	TRBV20-1	few
TGCAGCGTTGATCGGGGATTGGTTTCGGAAGGCTACACCTTC	CSVDRGLVSEGYTF	TRBJ1-2	NA	TRBV29-1	few
TGTGCCACCAATCCAGGGACGAACACCGGGGAGCTGTTTTTT	CATNPGTNTGELFF	TRBJ2-2	NA	TRBV24-1	few
TGTGCCAGCAGCTCCCCGACAGGAGTTAATTCACCCCTCCACTTT	CASSSPTGVNSPLHF	TRBJ1-6	NA	TRBV28	NA
TGCAGCGCTACTAAACTAGCGGCTAGCACAGATACGCAGTATTTT	CSATKLAASTDTQYF	TRBJ2-3	TRBD2	TRBV29-1	few
TGTGCCAGCAGTTTAGAGTATAGTGAGCAGTTCTTC	CASSLEYSEQFF	TRBJ2-1	NA	TRBV12-3/TRBV12-4	NA
TGTGCCAGCATCAAACAGGTTTTGGGCACTGAAGCTTTCTTT	CASIKQVLGTEAFF	TRBJ1-1	NA	TRBV12-3/TRBV12-4	NA
TGCAGCGTTCCGGGACTCAATGAGCAGTTCTTC	CSVPGLNEQFF	TRBJ2-1	NA	TRBV29-1	few
TGTGCCAGCAGCTCCCGACTGCGTGAGCAGTTCTTC	CASSSRLREQFF	TRBJ2-1	NA	TRBV7-2	many
TGCGCCAGCAGCCAAGGGGGACAGTTGAACACCGGGGAGCTGTTTTTT	CASSQGGQLNTGELFF	TRBJ2-2	TRBD1	TRBV4-3	few
TGTGCCTGGAGTCCTTGGACCGACAATCAGCCCCAGCATTTT	CAWSPWTDNQPQHF	TRBJ1-5	NA	TRBV30	many
TGCAGCGTTGTTTCTAGGGGGCTCAGTGGCTACACCTTC	CSVVSRGLSGYTF	TRBJ1-2	TRBD1	TRBV29-1	many
TGCAGTGTTTTAACCGGGACAGGGTCGGCGGCCCTCCACTTT	CSVLTGTGSAALHF	TRBJ1-6	TRBD1	TRBV20-1	NA
TGCGCCAGCAGTCAAGGAGGGGGGGCCCCGAACACCGGGGAGCTGTTTTTT	CASSQGGGAPNTGELFF	TRBJ2-2	NA	TRBV23-1	many
TGTGCCACCAGTGATAGTAGCGGGAGGGCGTACAATGAGCAGTTCTTC	CATSDSSGRAYNEQFF	TRBJ2-1	TRBD2	TRBV24-1	NA
TGTGCCTCCTCGCGGCGGGAGGGCCGCAATGAGCAGTTCTTC	CASSRREGRNEQFF	TRBJ2-1	TRBD2	TRBV19	NA
TGTGCCACCAGTGATCCGAAGGAGGTTCGAGTATCCTTC	CATSDPKEVRVSF	TRBJ2-1	NA	TRBV24-1	many
TGTGCCAGTAGTATAAAGAACACTGAAGCTTTCTTT	CASSIKNTEAFF	TRBJ1-1	NA	TRBV19	few
TGTGCCAGCAGTTCTTACAGGGATGAAAAACTGTTTTTT	CASSSYRDEKLFF	TRBJ1-4	NA	TRBV28	NA
TGTGCCAGCACCACCGGACAGGGTTACACCTTC	CASTTGQGYTF	TRBJ1-2	TRBD1	TRBV28	NA
TGTGCCACCAGTGATTTGGTACAGGGTTCGGGGGCTTTCTTT	CATSDLVQGSGAFF	TRBJ1-1	NA	TRBV24-1	few